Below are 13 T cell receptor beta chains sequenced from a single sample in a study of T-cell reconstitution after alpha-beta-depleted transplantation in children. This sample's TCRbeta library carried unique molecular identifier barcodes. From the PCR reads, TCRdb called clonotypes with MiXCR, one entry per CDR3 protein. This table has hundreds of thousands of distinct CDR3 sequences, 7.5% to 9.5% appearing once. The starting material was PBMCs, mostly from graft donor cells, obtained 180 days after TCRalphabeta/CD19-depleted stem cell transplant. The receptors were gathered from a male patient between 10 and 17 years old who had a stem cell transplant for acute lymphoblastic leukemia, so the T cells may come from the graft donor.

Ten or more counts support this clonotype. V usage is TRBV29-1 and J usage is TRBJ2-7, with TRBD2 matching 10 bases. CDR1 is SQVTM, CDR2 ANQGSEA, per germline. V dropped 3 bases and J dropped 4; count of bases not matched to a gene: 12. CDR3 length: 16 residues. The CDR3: CSVEPSLAGVSYEQYF. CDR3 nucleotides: TGCAGCGTTGAGCCCTCTCTAGCGGGAGTTTCTTACGAGCAGTACTTC.

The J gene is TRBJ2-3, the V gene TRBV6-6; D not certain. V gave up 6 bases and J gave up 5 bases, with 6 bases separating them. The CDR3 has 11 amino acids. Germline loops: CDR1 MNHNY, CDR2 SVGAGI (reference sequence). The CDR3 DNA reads TGTGCCAGCAGCTACAGAGATACGCAGTATTTT. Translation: CASSYRDTQYF.

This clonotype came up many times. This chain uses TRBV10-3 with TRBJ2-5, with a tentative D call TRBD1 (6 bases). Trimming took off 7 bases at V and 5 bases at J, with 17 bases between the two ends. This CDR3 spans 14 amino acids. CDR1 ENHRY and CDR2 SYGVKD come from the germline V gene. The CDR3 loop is CAINLDRWSETQYF. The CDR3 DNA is TGTGCCATCAACTTAGACAGGTGGTCGGAGACCCAGTACTTC.

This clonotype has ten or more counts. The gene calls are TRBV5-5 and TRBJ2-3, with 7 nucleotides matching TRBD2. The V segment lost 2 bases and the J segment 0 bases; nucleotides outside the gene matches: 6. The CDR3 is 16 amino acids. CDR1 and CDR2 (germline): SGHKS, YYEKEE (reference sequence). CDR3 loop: CASSLLGGVSTDTQYF. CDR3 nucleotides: TGTGCCAGCAGCTTATTGGGGGGGGTTAGCACAGATACGCAGTATTTT.

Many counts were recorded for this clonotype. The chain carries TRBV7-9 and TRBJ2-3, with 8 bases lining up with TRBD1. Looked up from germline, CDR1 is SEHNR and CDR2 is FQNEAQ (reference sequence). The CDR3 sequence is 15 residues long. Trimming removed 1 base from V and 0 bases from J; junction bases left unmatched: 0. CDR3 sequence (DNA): TGTGCCAGCAGCTTAGGGACAGGGAGCACAGATACGCAGTATTTT. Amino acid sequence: CASSLGTGSTDTQYF.

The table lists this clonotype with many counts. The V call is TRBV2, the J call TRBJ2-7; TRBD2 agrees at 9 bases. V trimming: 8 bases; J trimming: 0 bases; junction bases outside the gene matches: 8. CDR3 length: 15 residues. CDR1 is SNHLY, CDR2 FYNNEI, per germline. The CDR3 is CASGPGLADSYEQYF. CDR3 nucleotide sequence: TGTGCCAGCGGACCGGGACTAGCTGACTCCTACGAGCAGTACTTC.

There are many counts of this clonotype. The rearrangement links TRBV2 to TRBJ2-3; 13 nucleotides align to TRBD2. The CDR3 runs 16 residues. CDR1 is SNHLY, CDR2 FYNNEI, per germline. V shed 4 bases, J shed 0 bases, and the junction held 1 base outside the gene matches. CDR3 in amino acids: CASSATSGRSTDTQYF. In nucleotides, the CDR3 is TGTGCCAGCAGTGCGACTAGCGGGAGGAGCACAGATACGCAGTATTTT.

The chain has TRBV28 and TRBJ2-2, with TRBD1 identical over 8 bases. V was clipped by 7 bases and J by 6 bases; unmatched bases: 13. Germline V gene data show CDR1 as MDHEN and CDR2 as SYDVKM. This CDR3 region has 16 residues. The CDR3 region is CASITYRGERAGELFF. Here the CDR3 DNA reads TGTGCCAGCATCACCTACAGGGGGGAGAGGGCCGGGGAGCTGTTTTTT.

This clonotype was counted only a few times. CDR3 sequence reads: CASSYGANYGYTF. CDR3 nucleotides: TGTGCCAGCAGTTACGGGGCTAACTATGGCTACACCTTC. V is TRBV6-6 and J is TRBJ1-2; no definite D call. V lost 2 bases, J lost 0 bases, and 4 bases lay in between. The CDR3 loop spans 13 amino acids. The germline V gene has CDR1 MNHNY and CDR2 SVGAGI (reference sequence).

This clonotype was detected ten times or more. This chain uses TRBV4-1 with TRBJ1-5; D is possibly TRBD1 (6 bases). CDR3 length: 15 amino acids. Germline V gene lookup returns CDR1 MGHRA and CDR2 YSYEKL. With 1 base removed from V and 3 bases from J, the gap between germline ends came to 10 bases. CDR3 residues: CASSQVTGFNQPQHF. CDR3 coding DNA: TGCGCCAGCAGCCAAGTGACAGGTTTCAATCAGCCCCAGCATTTT.

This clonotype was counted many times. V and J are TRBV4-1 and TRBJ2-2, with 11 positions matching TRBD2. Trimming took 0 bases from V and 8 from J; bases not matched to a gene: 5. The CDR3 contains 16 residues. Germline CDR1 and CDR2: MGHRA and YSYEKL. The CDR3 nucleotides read TGCGCCAGCAGCCAAGACGTAGCGGGAGGGCCGGGGGAGCTGTTTTTT. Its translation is CASSQDVAGGPGELFF.

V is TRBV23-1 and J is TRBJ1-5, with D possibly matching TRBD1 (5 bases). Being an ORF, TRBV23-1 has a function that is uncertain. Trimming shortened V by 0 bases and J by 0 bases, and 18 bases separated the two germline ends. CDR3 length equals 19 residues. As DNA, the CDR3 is TGCGCCAGCAGTCAATCCAACCTTGGGTCCAGGGCTAGCAATCAGCCCCAGCATTTT. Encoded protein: CASSQSNLGSRASNQPQHF.

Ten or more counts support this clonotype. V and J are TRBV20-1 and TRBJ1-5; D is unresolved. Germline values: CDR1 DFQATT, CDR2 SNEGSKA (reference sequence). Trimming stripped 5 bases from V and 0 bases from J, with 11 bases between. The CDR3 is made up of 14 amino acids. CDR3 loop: CSAFDGYSNQPQHF. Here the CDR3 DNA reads TGCAGTGCTTTTGACGGTTATAGCAATCAGCCCCAGCATTTT.